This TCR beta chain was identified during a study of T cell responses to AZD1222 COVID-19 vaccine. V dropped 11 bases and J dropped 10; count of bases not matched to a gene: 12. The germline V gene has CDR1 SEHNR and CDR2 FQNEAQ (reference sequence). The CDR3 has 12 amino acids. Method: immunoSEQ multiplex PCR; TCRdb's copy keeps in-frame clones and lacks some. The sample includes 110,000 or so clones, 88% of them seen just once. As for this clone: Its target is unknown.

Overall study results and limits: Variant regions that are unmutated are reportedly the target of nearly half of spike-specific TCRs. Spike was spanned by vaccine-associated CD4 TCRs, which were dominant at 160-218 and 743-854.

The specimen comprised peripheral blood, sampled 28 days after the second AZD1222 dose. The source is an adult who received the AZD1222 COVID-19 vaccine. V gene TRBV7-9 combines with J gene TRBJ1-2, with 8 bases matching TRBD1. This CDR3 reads CAGAGQGGVYTF. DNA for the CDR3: TGTGCCGGGGCTGGACAGGGCGGTGTCTACACCTTC.